A single sample is the source of the 14 T cell receptor beta chains below, sequenced in a study of shared clonotypes between healthy human individuals. Generated by immunoSEQ multiplex PCR, the TCRdb table keeps only in-frame clones and is missing some. There are about 2.4 million clones in the sample; just over 90% occur only once, and over 0.12% lies in the top ten. The sequencing input was naive CD4+ T cells sorted from blood. Subset here: CD45RA+ positively selected. The receptors were sampled from a man between 18 and 29 years old in good health.

This chain links TRBV25-1 with TRBJ2-1, with TRBD2 as a possible D gene (6 bases). The CDR3 spans 15 residues. Deletions cut 4 bases from V and 0 bases from J, with 10 bases between. The germline V gene encodes CDR1 MGHDK and CDR2 SYGVNS. This CDR3 is CASSVGGVSYNEQFF. Here the CDR3 DNA reads TGTGCCAGCAGTGTCGGCGGGGTCTCCTACAATGAGCAGTTCTTC.

This clone was counted only a few times. This chain uses TRBV4-2 with TRBJ1-1; a possible D gene is TRBD1 (5 bases). CDR1 and CDR2 (germline): LGHNA, YNFKEQ. CDR3 size: 16 residues. V was pared by 3 bases and J by 1 base, with 15 bases between. This chain's CDR3 is CASSQVAVTGNTEAFF. In DNA form, the CDR3 reads TGTGCCAGCAGCCAGGTTGCGGTCACAGGGAACACTGAAGCTTTCTTT.

The V call is TRBV6-1, the J call TRBJ1-1; no definite D call. In germline, CDR1 is MNHNS, CDR2 SASEGT. V was cut by 2 bases and J by 1 base, with 14 bases left in between. CDR3 length: 16 residues. The chain's CDR3 is CASSEILRVQNTEAFF. The CDR3 coding sequence is TGTGCCAGCAGTGAAATCCTTCGGGTTCAGAACACTGAAGCTTTCTTT.

The V gene is TRBV28, the J gene TRBJ1-6; D is ambiguous. Trimming cost V 6 bases and J 10 bases, with 10 bases left between them. This CDR3 is built from 12 residues. Germline assignment: CDR1 MDHEN and CDR2 SYDVKM. CDR3 nucleotides: TGTGCCAGCAGGGTAGAGCTGTCACCCCTCCACTTT. Translation gives CASRVELSPLHF.

CDR3 sequence (DNA): TGTGCCAGCAGTAGAGGTGGACAGTCTTACGAGCAGTACTTC. Its protein is CASSRGGQSYEQYF. This rearrangement joins TRBV6-6 to TRBJ2-7, with D maybe TRBD1 (6 bases). Germline assignment: CDR1 MNHNY and CDR2 SVGAGI (reference sequence). V shed 5 bases and J shed 4 bases, with 15 bases lying between them. The CDR3 runs to 14 residues.

The chain joins TRBV6-5 to TRBJ1-1; 7 bases fit TRBD1. V lost 6 bases to trimming and J lost 1 base; unmatched junction nucleotides: 8. Germline-derived CDR1 and CDR2 are MNHEY and SVGAGI. This CDR3 contains 15 residues. The CDR3 nucleotides read TGTGCCAGCAGCCTGGGAGGGACAGCGAACACTGAAGCTTTCTTT. This gives the protein CASSLGGTANTEAFF.

The chain carries TRBV6-6 and TRBJ1-2, with 7 nucleotides matching TRBD1. Trimming took 8 bases from V and 4 from J; bases not matched to a gene: 16. CDR1 is MNHNY and CDR2 is SVGAGI in the germline V gene (reference sequence). CDR3 length: 16 amino acids. The CDR3 region has the DNA TGTGCCAGCCGGCAGGGGGAGGGACGGGCCGGCTATGGCTACACCTTC. Its protein is CASRQGEGRAGYGYTF.

This chain connects TRBV7-2 to TRBJ2-1, with TRBD2 identical over 10 bases. The CDR3 runs 17 residues. The V gene end was trimmed by 0 bases and the J gene end by 2 bases; junction bases not matched to a gene: 4. The germline CDR1 and CDR2 sequences are SGHTA and FQGNSA. This chain's CDR3 is CASSLASTSGAYNEQFF. The DNA of the CDR3 is TGTGCCAGCAGCTTAGCCTCCACTAGCGGGGCCTACAATGAGCAGTTCTTC. Drawing the rest from reference TRBV7-2 and TRBJ2-1, the complete variable domain is GAGVSQSPSNKVTEKGKDVELRCDPISGHTALYWYRQSLGQGLEFLIYFQGNSAPDKSGLPSDRFSAERTGGSVSTLTIQRTQQEDSAVYLCASSLASTSGAYNEQFFGPGTRLTVL.

The rearrangement links TRBV6-1 to TRBJ1-5; D remains ambiguous. The V gene's germline CDR1 is MNHNS and CDR2 SASEGT. The CDR3 runs 12 residues. Trimming removed 6 bases from V and 9 bases from J, with 12 bases in between. CDR3 in DNA: TGTGCCAGCAGCTCATCCCGGGGGCCCCAGCATTTT. Protein sequence: CASSSSRGPQHF.

With respect to this clone: Distinct nucleotide sequences in the sample also encode this CDR3. This chain joins TRBV18 and TRBJ2-3; D remains ambiguous. The germline V and J ends were trimmed by 1 base and 2 bases, with 4 bases remaining between them. The CDR3 is 13 residues long. Germline CDR1 KGHSH, CDR2 LQKENI. CDR3 coding DNA: TGTGCCAGCTCACCACGTGTCACAGATACGCAGTATTTT. Residues: CASSPRVTDTQYF.

In this sample, this clone turned up a few times. V and J are TRBV10-1 and TRBJ2-2, with D tentatively TRBD1 (5 bases). Per the germline V gene, CDR1 is WNHNN and CDR2 is SYGVQD (reference sequence). The CDR3 runs 14 residues. V lost 8 bases and J 1 base, leaving 11 bases between the germline ends. CDR3 in amino acids: CASQDNVNTGELFF. The CDR3 bases are TGCGCCAGCCAGGACAATGTGAACACCGGGGAGCTGTTTTTT.

CDR3: CASSLDGAGWADTQYF. The CDR3 DNA reads as TGTGCCAGCAGCTTAGATGGGGCAGGGTGGGCAGATACGCAGTATTTT. V usage is TRBV11-2 and J usage is TRBJ2-3, with D possibly matching TRBD1 (5 bases). Trimming cost V 0 bases and J 4 bases, with 14 bases left between them. The CDR3 covers 16 residues. Germline V gives CDR1 SGHAT, CDR2 FQNNGV.

The V call is TRBV7-9, the J call TRBJ2-5; 7 bases are shared with TRBD1. This CDR3 comprises 14 residues. Germline V gene data show CDR1 as SEHNR and CDR2 as FQNEAQ (reference sequence). V shed 5 bases, J shed 1 base, and the junction held 4 bases outside the gene matches. This CDR3 is CASSQGVGQETQYF. CDR3 in DNA: TGTGCCAGCAGCCAGGGGGTAGGCCAAGAGACCCAGTACTTC.

The CDR3 reads CASSSLAGGYNEQFF. In nucleotides, the CDR3 is TGTGCCAGCAGCTCACTAGCGGGGGGCTACAATGAGCAGTTCTTC. The V call is TRBV11-3, the J call TRBJ2-1; 12 bases match TRBD2. Losses at the gene ends were 4 bases for V and 3 bases for J; bases not matched to a gene: 1. The CDR3 extends over 15 amino acids. CDR1 and CDR2 from the germline V gene are SGHNT and YENEEA.